This record concerns one T cell receptor (beta chain) sequence. What it binds is unknown. The method was immunoSEQ multiplex PCR; TCRdb's version includes in-frame clones alone and lacks a portion of them. The repertoire holds about 110,000 clones, nearly 90% seen once, with about 20% in the top ten. The record originates from a study of PD-1 blockade in classical Hodgkin lymphoma. Study-level findings and limits: The CD4+ diversity rise by C4D1 was clearest in complete responders.

The CDR3 extends over 12 amino acids. V was cut by 8 bases and J by 4 bases, with 11 bases left in between. CDR1 and CDR2 (germline): MDHEN, SYDVKM. Relapse after autologous stem cell transplantation occurred in every patient, and brentuximab vedotin exposure varied. This sequence originates from a human donor with classical Hodgkin lymphoma. The specimen was peripheral blood mononuclear cells (PBMCs), collected before the second cycle of nivolumab. The rearrangement uses TRBV28 and TRBJ1-2; D is ambiguous. In DNA form, the CDR3 reads TGTGCCAGCGTGGGGAGGAGCTATGGCTACACCTTC. Translation gives CASVGRSYGYTF.